This TCR beta chain was found in a study of blood T cell repertoires in COVID-19. Turning to the study itself: Sites in the United States, Italy and Spain provided acute and convalescent COVID-19 samples. T cells, B-cell-depleted T cells, or PBMCs supplied cDNA or gDNA.

In the source study's methods: Estimation of nucleated cell counts relied on the amplification of reference gene primers. Clones were sequenced by immunoSEQ multiplex PCR, and TCRdb holds only the in-frame ones, with some missing. V, J and clone size are taken as reported in that table, and D and trimming were inferred from the DNA itself. The sample holds about 190,000 clones, 78% seen once. This clone was picked up one time. This CDR3 comprises 15 residues. Germline V gene data show CDR1 as SNHLY and CDR2 as FYNNEI. Trimming cost V 6 bases and J 1 base; bases outside gene matches: 6. The sequence was obtained from an elderly woman with active or convalescent COVID-19. Sequencing input: peripheral blood. The rearrangement uses TRBV2 and TRBJ2-3; 8 positions match TRBD1. This CDR3 is CASRKDRARTDTQYF. In DNA, the CDR3 is TGTGCCAGCAGAAAGGACAGGGCCCGCACAGATACGCAGTATTTT.